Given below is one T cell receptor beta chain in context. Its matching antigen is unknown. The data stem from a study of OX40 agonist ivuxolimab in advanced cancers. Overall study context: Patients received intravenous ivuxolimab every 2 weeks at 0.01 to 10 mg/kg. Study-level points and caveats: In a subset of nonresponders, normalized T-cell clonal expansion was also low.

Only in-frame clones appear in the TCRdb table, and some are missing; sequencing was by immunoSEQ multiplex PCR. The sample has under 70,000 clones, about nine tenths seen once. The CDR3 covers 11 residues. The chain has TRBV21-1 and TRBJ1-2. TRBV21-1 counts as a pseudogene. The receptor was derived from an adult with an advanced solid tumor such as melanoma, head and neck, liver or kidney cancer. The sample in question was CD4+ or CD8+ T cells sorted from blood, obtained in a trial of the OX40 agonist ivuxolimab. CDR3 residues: CASPAPYGYTF. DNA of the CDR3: TGTGCCAGCCCTGCCCCTTATGGCTACACCTTC.